This T cell receptor (beta chain) was sequenced during a study of shared clonotypes between healthy human individuals (dated by TCRdb to 2019 to 2021). General notes on the study: A few men and a couple of women, aged 18 to 49 years, made up the cohort. For each donor, three plates each were used for CD4 naive and CD4 memory, two plates were used for CD8 naive, and one plate was used for CD8 memory. Blood TCR repertoires of about 5 healthy adults were deeply sequenced to estimate repertoire size and the extent of clonotype sharing between individuals. Libraries were prepared and TCR repertoires were sequenced by different laboratories using diverse techniques, in order to increase sequencing depth and limit assay-specific biases. Leukapheresis yielded between about 0.9 and 10 billion PBMCs per donor.

Using the deep immunoSEQ assay, multiplex PCR amplified TCR CDR3 regions from genomic DNA. Extracted genomic DNA from each cell subset was spread evenly across all wells of several immunoSEQ 96-well plates, with each plate serving as a replicate. For sorted subsets, roughly 200 ng of genomic DNA, equivalent to 30,000 or so T cell genomes, went into each replicate PCR. The purified libraries were quantified using a Qubit 3.0 fluorometer, sized with a Bioanalyzer 2100, and then quantified again using the KAPA Library Quantification kit. Every immunoSEQ 96-well plate was sequenced on a dedicated single-read 150-cycle Illumina NextSeq 550 flow cell. In the source study's methods: Because the immunoSEQ output held only junctional sequences and lacked quality scores, the filtering could not match the filtering applied to full-length reads. Sequences were annotated with PyIR, a Python wrapper for IgBLAST v1.9, and V/J genes and CDR3 were assigned using IMGT germline references. Any read was removed if the V/J assignment was weak (E-value above 1e-6), the CDR3 was missing, or the read contained stop codons, out-of-frame junctions, or ambiguous translated residues. A V3J clonotype was defined by an identical inferred V gene, J gene, and CDR3 amino acid sequence. To compute the percentage overlap between repertoires, the number of shared unique clonotypes was divided by the size of the smaller repertoire. RTK rarefaction, the Chao1 estimator, and Recon v2.1 estimates of unobserved clonotypes were used to assess repertoire richness. For all TCRbeta clonotypes obtained by the gDNA method from four donors, generation probabilities were computed with OLGA. Entries here come from immuneACCESS through TCRdb and include only in-frame sequences with V and J called. Some clones fail to appear in such tables; in the studies checked, an unresolved V gene covers under half of the shortfall, and the cause of the remainder is unknown. Clonal size and the V and J genes are those of that table, whereas D and trimming came from the DNA. The sample records 2 million to 2.5 million clones, 90% to 96% of which are singletons. The biggest ten clones account for approximately 0.13% of the sample.

Paper-wide results and their limitations: Because the study included a small number of donors, the genetic and exposure-history diversity represented was limited. Pairwise subsampling indicated that sequencing depth was expected to affect the degree of clonotype sharing among donors. Across four donors, approximately 5% of naive CD4, approximately 4% of naive CD8, 2% to 2.5% of memory CD4, and approximately 0.4% of memory CD8 clonotypes were shared. Incomplete sequencing was indicated by rarefaction of sorted-subset datasets, despite the large sequencing depth. Clonotypes shared by all four sorted-subset donors showed higher generation probabilities than non-shared clonotypes. Sampling was restricted to blood, and TCR repertoires in tissue are likely to differ from TCR repertoires in blood. Naive subsets generally had larger estimated clonotype richness than memory subsets.

From a lookup of the germline V gene, CDR1 and CDR2 are MDHEN and SYDVKM. From the cysteine up to the phenylalanine, the CDR3 has a length of 15 residues. Just the 45-base CDR3 DNA is kept, in frame starting at base 1. V is clipped by 6 bases and J by 4 bases, and the sequence between their germline boundaries is 16 bases long. In the case of this clone: The antigen it binds to is not known. No clone much larger than this one lies a single base away; base qualities are absent.

Donors were healthy HIV-negative adults with no recently reported acute infections or vaccinations. Every donor was a Caucasian adult living in Nashville, Tennessee, USA. CD4+ T cells were enriched by magnetic negative selection; naive cells were then positively selected on CD45RA, and the negative fraction formed the memory subset. Blood was collected by leukapheresis, and PBMCs were isolated by Ficoll-Histopaque density gradient centrifugation and then cryopreserved in liquid nitrogen vapor phase. Analytical flow cytometry was used to check the purity and quantity of every magnetically sorted T cell population. From each sorted fraction, genomic DNA was isolated and quantified by UV absorbance on a Nanodrop 2000c.

The chain is assembled from TRBV28 and TRBJ1-3; the D gene cannot be named for sure. This receptor was taken from a man younger than 35 in good health. The source material was naive CD4+ T cells sorted from blood. The cell subset or site label corresponds to: CD45RA+ positively selected. The CDR3 reads as follows: CASREGPSSGNTIYF. The sequence in DNA is TGTGCCAGCAGAGAAGGCCCATCGTCCGGAAACACCATATATTTT.